This T cell receptor beta chain is drawn from a study of cytomegalovirus exposure and HLA in healthy donors. Notes on the study in general: 164 TCR beta chains were listed as cytomegalovirus-associated. For TCR beta chains, V- and J-gene trimming was later linked to a missense DCLRE1C variant.

As for this clone: Its target is unknown.

PCR amplification relied on 60 Vbeta primers (plus 13 Jbeta primers). The assay was immunoSEQ multiplex PCR, and TCRdb's table has in-frame clones only and misses some. In the table there are about 90,000 clones, under 80% of which are singletons. Germline V lookup: CDR1 SGHVS, CDR2 FQNEAQ. The CDR3 has 12 residues. V lost 5 bases and J lost 13, with 17 bases in between. The genes are TRBV7-8 and TRBJ1-2; D is undetermined. The sample taken for sequencing was PBMCs. This TCR was recovered from a man aged 25 to 40 in good health and CMV-seropositive. The CDR3, as DNA: TGTGCCAGCAGCCTACGGTCTGGTCGGGGCACCTTC. Translated: CASSLRSGRGTF.